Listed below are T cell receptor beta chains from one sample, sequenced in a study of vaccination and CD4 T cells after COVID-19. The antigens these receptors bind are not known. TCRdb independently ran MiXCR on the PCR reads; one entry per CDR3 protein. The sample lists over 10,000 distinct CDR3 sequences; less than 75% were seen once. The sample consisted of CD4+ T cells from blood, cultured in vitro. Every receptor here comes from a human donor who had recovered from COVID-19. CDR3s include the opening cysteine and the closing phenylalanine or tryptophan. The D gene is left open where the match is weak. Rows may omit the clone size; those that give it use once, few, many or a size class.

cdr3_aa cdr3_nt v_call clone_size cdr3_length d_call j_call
CASSGVAGAQETQYF TGTGCCAGCAGCGGGGTAGCGGGGGCCCAAGAGACCCAGTACTTC TRBV28 . 15 TRBD2 TRBJ2-5
CASSNRGPYGYTF TGTGCCAGCAGCAATAGGGGGCCCTATGGCTACACCTTC TRBV7-9 few 13 TRBD1 TRBJ1-2
CATRLVGAGEQYF TGTGCCACCAGGTTAGTTGGGGCAGGCGAGCAGTACTTC TRBV15 . 13 . TRBJ2-7
CSARDLTSDKQYF TGCAGTGCTAGAGATCTGACTAGCGATAAGCAGTACTTC TRBV20-1 . 13 TRBD2 TRBJ2-7
CASSMLDPKGGYTF TGTGCCAGTAGTATGCTGGACCCGAAGGGCGGCTACACCTTC TRBV19 . 14 . TRBJ1-2
CSAGSGLAIVDEQYF TGCAGTGCTGGCTCGGGACTAGCAATCGTGGACGAGCAGTACTTC TRBV20-1 few 15 TRBD2 TRBJ2-7
CASSLSEVPYNSPLHF TGTGCCAGCAGTTTATCGGAAGTTCCCTATAATTCACCCCTCCACTTT TRBV27 once 16 . TRBJ1-6
CASSRTRQGNTIYF TGTGCCAGCAGTCGGACGAGACAGGGAAACACCATATATTTT TRBV27 . 14 . TRBJ1-3
CSARTSGRASDEMRAFF TGCAGTGCTAGGACTAGCGGGAGAGCCTCCGACGAAATGAGAGCGTTCTTC TRBV20-1 . 17 TRBD2 TRBJ2-1
CASSLDGASTDTQYF TGCGCCAGCAGTCTCGACGGGGCTAGCACAGATACGCAGTATTTT TRBV10-1 . 15 . TRBJ2-3
CASSSDLRGPYYNSPLHF TGTGCCAGCAGTTCCGACCTCAGGGGGCCCTATTATAATTCACCCCTCCACTTT TRBV6-5 . 18 TRBD1 TRBJ1-6
CASSPTALADNEQFF TGTGCCAGCAGCCCGACGGCACTAGCGGACAATGAGCAGTTCTTC TRBV7-2 . 15 TRBD2 TRBJ2-1
CASSRVRNEQFF TGTGCCAGTAGTAGAGTTCGAAATGAGCAGTTCTTC TRBV19 medium-sized 12 . TRBJ2-1
CSARPVAEGTETQYF TGCAGTGCTAGACCCGTAGCGGAAGGAACGGAGACCCAGTACTTC TRBV20-1 . 15 . TRBJ2-5
CASSQDRNQPQHF TGTGCCAGTAGTCAAGACCGCAATCAGCCCCAGCATTTT TRBV19 few 13 . TRBJ1-5
CASSPANRGSYEQYF TGTGCCAGCAGTCCCGCCAACAGGGGGTCCTACGAGCAGTACTTC TRBV25-1 once 15 TRBD1 TRBJ2-7
CATLDRATESGNTIYF TGTGCCACCCTGGACAGGGCGACGGAGTCTGGAAACACCATATATTTT TRBV28 . 16 TRBD1 TRBJ1-3
CSANRQGLAEAFF TGCAGTGCCAACCGACAGGGTCTTGCTGAAGCTTTCTTT TRBV20-1 few 13 TRBD1 TRBJ1-1
CASSYRAGELFF TGTGCCAGCAGCTACAGGGCCGGGGAGCTGTTTTTT TRBV7-2 few 12 . TRBJ2-2
CATKRYNEQFF TGTGCCACTAAGCGCTACAATGAGCAGTTCTTC TRBV19 . 11 . TRBJ2-1
CASTGHGGLGTEAFF TGTGCCAGCACGGGACACGGGGGGTTAGGCACTGAAGCTTTCTTT TRBV6-1 . 15 . TRBJ1-1
CSARGTSGSYNEQFF TGCAGTGCTAGAGGGACTAGCGGCTCCTACAATGAGCAGTTCTTC TRBV20-1 . 15 TRBD2 TRBJ2-1
CASSYSSWGRGSKNIQYF TGTGCCAGCAGTTACTCGAGTTGGGGCAGGGGGTCCAAAAACATTCAGTACTTC TRBV6-2/TRBV6-3 once 18 TRBD1 TRBJ2-4
CSARVGLVPKYYTDTQYF TGCAGTGCTAGAGTTGGCCTAGTCCCCAAATACTACACAGATACGCAGTATTTT TRBV20-1 . 18 . TRBJ2-3
CSARDSYNSPLHF TGCAGTGCCAGGGACAGTTATAATTCACCCCTCCACTTT TRBV20-1 . 13 TRBD1 TRBJ1-6
CASSRLGVVYNEQFF TGCGCCAGCAGCCGACTGGGGGTAGTTTACAATGAGCAGTTCTTC TRBV4-1 . 15 . TRBJ2-1
CASSARLANEQFF TGTGCCAGCAGCGCCCGACTAGCCAATGAGCAGTTCTTC TRBV11-2 . 13 TRBD2 TRBJ2-1
CSASGRPRGTDTQYF TGCAGTGCTTCTGGACGTCCAAGGGGCACAGATACGCAGTATTTT TRBV20-1 few 15 . TRBJ2-3
CSAAGTSGSVGQETQYF TGCAGTGCCGCCGGGACTAGCGGGAGTGTCGGGCAAGAGACCCAGTACTTC TRBV20-1 . 17 TRBD2 TRBJ2-5
CSASVGPSYNEQFF TGCAGTGCTAGCGTGGGGCCCTCCTACAATGAGCAGTTCTTC TRBV20-1 . 14 . TRBJ2-1
CASNARSVFYEQYF TGTGCCAGCAACGCTCGTAGCGTGTTTTACGAGCAGTACTTC TRBV28 . 14 . TRBJ2-7
CAISESGTSGSDTQYF TGTGCCATCAGTGAGTCCGGGACTAGCGGCTCAGATACGCAGTATTTT TRBV10-3 . 16 TRBD2 TRBJ2-3
CASSLRERSPLHF TGCGCCAGCAGCTTGAGGGAGCGATCACCCCTCCACTTT TRBV5-1 . 13 . TRBJ1-6
CASSAGQVPSIQYF TGTGCCAGCAGCGCGGGACAGGTCCCGTCCATTCAGTACTTC TRBV2 few 14 TRBD1 TRBJ2-4
CASSSSSRNAYEQYF TGTGCCAGCAGCTCCTCTTCACGAAATGCCTACGAGCAGTACTTC TRBV7-2 few 15 . TRBJ2-7
CSAQGGGNQPQHF TGCAGTGCCCAAGGGGGGGGCAATCAGCCCCAGCATTTT TRBV20-1 few 13 . TRBJ1-5
CSARDGASGRVEQYF TGCAGTGCTAGAGATGGCGCTAGCGGGAGAGTCGAGCAGTACTTC TRBV20-1 few 15 TRBD2 TRBJ2-7